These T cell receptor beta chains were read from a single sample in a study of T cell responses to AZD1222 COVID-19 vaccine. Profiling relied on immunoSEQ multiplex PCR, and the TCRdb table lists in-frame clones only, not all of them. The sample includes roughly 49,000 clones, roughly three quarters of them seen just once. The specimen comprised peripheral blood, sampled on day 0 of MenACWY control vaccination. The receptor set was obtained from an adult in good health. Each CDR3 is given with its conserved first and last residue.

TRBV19 CASTPWGSTDTQYF
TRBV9 CASSRSQAASGANVLTF
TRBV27 CASSLEYGGELFF
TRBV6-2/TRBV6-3 CASSYFPMEQFF
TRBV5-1 CASSPWTAGEQYF
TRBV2 CASSLQGATPSIYF
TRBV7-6 CASSSRANTGELFF
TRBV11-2 CASSLVGGLISAGELFF
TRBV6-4 CASSDSSGGGTDTQYF
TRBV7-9 CASDLGGTGRGNTIYF
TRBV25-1 CASSEWGVGYNEQFF
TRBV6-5 CASSQGGGARYGYTF
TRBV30 CAWSWTAEAFF
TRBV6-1 CASSETGQGSYGYTF
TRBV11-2 CASSQIQGGNSPLHF
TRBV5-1 CASKGQGADTQYF
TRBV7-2 CASSRDRGETQYF
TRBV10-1 CASSEPPGSTNSPLHF
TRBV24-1 CATSGTWLAGRCISYTF
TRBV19 CASSIFGPGEQFF
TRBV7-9 CASSLGQGSTGELFF
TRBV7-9 CASSPQGRSGEQYF
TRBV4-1 CASSQKVEGLTGNEQFF
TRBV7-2 CASSLAHRASGYNEQFF
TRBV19 CASSIGGGATQYF
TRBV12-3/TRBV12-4 CASSRDSSYEQYF
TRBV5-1 CASSLVGDSGNTIYF
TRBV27 CASSFFSGANVLTF
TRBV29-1 CSVAVFALAGRNEQFF
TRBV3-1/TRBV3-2 CASSPDGLSYEQYF
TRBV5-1 CASGPGGPDIQYF
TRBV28 CASIGTGKTKEQYF
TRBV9 CASSVAEWARRGNTIYF
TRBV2 CAGLGGQGSVSYNEQFF
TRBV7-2 CASSLDYRADYGNTIYF
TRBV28 CASSLGQGLNTGELFF
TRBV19 CASSMVGGRGGDEAFF
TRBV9 CASSVEQGGTGELFF
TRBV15 CATIGNRGYNEQFF
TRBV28 CADGTENSPLHF
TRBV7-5 CVRSLGDGVGRRYGYTF
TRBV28 CASSLEKPFF
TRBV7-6 CASSLGTRGTGELFF
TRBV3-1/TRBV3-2 CASSQGRGENTEAFF
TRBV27 CASSLIGRGYNSPLHF
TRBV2 CASSAALGTDTQYF
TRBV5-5 CASAGTDKNIQYF
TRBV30 CAWRIGTLNTEAFF